Listed below are T cell receptor beta chains from one sample, sequenced in a study of cytomegalovirus exposure and HLA in healthy donors. The protocol was immunoSEQ multiplex PCR, while the TCRdb copy is restricted to in-frame clones and leaves out a portion. In total, the table holds about 53,000 clones. Specimen: PBMCs. These receptors were obtained from a man younger than 35 in good health and CMV-seropositive. Both conserved end residues are part of each CDR3. The D gene is left open where the match is weak.

D gene	V gene	J gene	CDR3 DNA	CDR3 protein
TRBD2	TRBV18	TRBJ2-1	TGTGCCAGCTCACCAACGGGACTAGCGGGAGATGAGCAGTTCTTC	CASSPTGLAGDEQFF
TRBD2	TRBV6-5	TRBJ2-5	TGTGCCAGCAGTTACTCGTCGGGAGGGGAGACCCAGTACTTC	CASSYSSGGETQYF
TRBD1	TRBV5-1	TRBJ1-1	TGCGCCAGCAGCTCAACAGGCAGGGGGTGGACTGAAGCTTTCTTT	CASSSTGRGWTEAFF
.	TRBV4-2	TRBJ2-1	TGTGCCAGCAGCCAAGACAGGGCCTACAATGAGCAGTTCTTC	CASSQDRAYNEQFF
TRBD2	TRBV29-1	TRBJ2-7	TGCAGCGTTGGTGGGCTAGCGGGAGGTCACGAGCAGTACTTC	CSVGGLAGGHEQYF
.	TRBV7-9	TRBJ2-5	TGTGCCAGCAGCTTAGAAGTAGCAGGGGAAGAGACCCAGTACTTC	CASSLEVAGEETQYF
TRBD1	TRBV28	TRBJ1-5	TGTGCCAGCAGTTTAAGACAGGGCGGTCAGCCCCAGCATTTT	CASSLRQGGQPQHF
TRBD2	TRBV19	TRBJ2-1	TGTGCCAGTAGCGCCGTTCTAGCGGGACGCACCTACAATGAGCAGTTCTTC	CASSAVLAGRTYNEQFF
TRBD2	TRBV11-2	TRBJ2-1	TGTGCCAGCAGCGCGGGACTAGCGGGAAAGGATGAGCAGTTCTTC	CASSAGLAGKDEQFF
TRBD1	TRBV27	TRBJ1-1	TGTGCCAGCAGTGCCGGGACAGGGGGCCTAGCTTTCTTT	CASSAGTGGLAFF
TRBD2	TRBV5-1	TRBJ2-1	TGCGCCAGCACCCCCTGGGAGGGGTCCTACAATGAGCAGTTCTTC	CASTPWEGSYNEQFF
.	TRBV6-1	TRBJ1-5	TGTGCCAGCAGTGATCGGGGGGCTGGCAATCAGCCCCAGCATTTT	CASSDRGAGNQPQHF
.	TRBV18	TRBJ2-7	TGTGCCAGCGCCCATAGCTCCTACGAGCAGTACTTC	CASAHSSYEQYF
TRBD1	TRBV4-2	TRBJ2-7	TGTGCCAACAGCCAAGCCCCGACAGGGATCGGAGACGAGCAGTACTTC	CANSQAPTGIGDEQYF
TRBD1	TRBV29-1	TRBJ1-5	TGCAGCGCGGGACAGGGGAAGGAACAGCCCCAGCATTTT	CSAGQGKEQPQHF
TRBD2	TRBV19	TRBJ2-1	TGTGCCAGTAGTATTAAGGGACTAGCGGGACCCATGAACGGGAATGAGCAGTTCTTC	CASSIKGLAGPMNGNEQFF
TRBD2	TRBV29-1	TRBJ2-1	TGCAGCGTTGCCCTACGGCTAGCGGGACTAGGGGACAATGAGCAGTTCTTC	CSVALRLAGLGDNEQFF
TRBD1	TRBV18	TRBJ1-4	TGTGCCAGCTCACCAAGGGGGCCTGCTGAAAAACTGTTTTTT	CASSPRGPAEKLFF
TRBD2	TRBV7-8	TRBJ2-7	TGTGCCAGCAGCTTTTTAGCGGGAGGGCGCCGCCACCACGAGCAGTACTTC	CASSFLAGGRRHHEQYF
TRBD1	TRBV6-1	TRBJ2-7	TGTGCCAGTGGGACAGAACTCCTCTACGAGCAGTACTTC	CASGTELLYEQYF
TRBD1	TRBV11-2	TRBJ2-3	TGTGCCAGCAGCTTCCTGACAGGGGGCTACACAGATACGCAGTATTTT	CASSFLTGGYTDTQYF
TRBD1	TRBV11-2	TRBJ2-1	TGTGCCAGCAGCTTTTCCGGGACAGGGGGCCACAATGAGCAGTTCTTC	CASSFSGTGGHNEQFF
TRBD2	TRBV27	TRBJ2-7	TGTGCCAGCAGTCCGGGACTAGCGGGAATTGGTTCCTACGAGCAGTACTTC	CASSPGLAGIGSYEQYF
TRBD2	TRBV5-1	TRBJ2-3	TGCGCCAGCGGAAAAGGACTAGCGGATTCAGATACGCAGTATTTT	CASGKGLADSDTQYF
.	TRBV10-2	TRBJ2-2	TGCGCCAGCATAGGGGGCGGGGCGAACACCGGGGAGCTGTTTTTT	CASIGGGANTGELFF
.	TRBV4-1	TRBJ2-3	TGTGCCAGCAGCCAAGATAGATCCCAAGTCCAGTATTTT	CASSQDRSQVQYF
.	TRBV5-1	TRBJ2-5	TGCGCCAGCAGCCCCGGAGGGGAGACCCAGTACTTC	CASSPGGETQYF
.	TRBV7-3	TRBJ2-1	TGTGCCAGCAGCTTACGCAGGGACAATGAGCAGTTCTTC	CASSLRRDNEQFF
TRBD2	TRBV7-2	TRBJ2-7	TGTGCCAGCAGCCTTACTAGCGGGAGTTCGTCCGAGCAGTACTTC	CASSLTSGSSSEQYF
.	TRBV6-5	TRBJ2-1	TGTGCCAGCAGCCCCCGGGCGGGGGCGGGTGAGCAGTTCTTC	CASSPRAGAGEQFF
TRBD1	TRBV28	TRBJ2-3	TGTGCCAGCAAGAACGGACAGGGGAAGGCAGATACGCAGTATTTT	CASKNGQGKADTQYF
.	TRBV6-5	TRBJ2-5	TGTGCCAGCAGTACCCAGGGGCCGTGGGAGACCCAGTACTTC	CASSTQGPWETQYF
TRBD2	TRBV11-3	TRBJ2-5	TGTGCCAGCAGCCCCCGGACTAGCGGGAACCAAGAGACCCAGTACTTC	CASSPRTSGNQETQYF
.	TRBV29-1	TRBJ1-2	TGCAGCGTTGATCCGGGGTCAGGCTATGGCTACACCTTC	CSVDPGSGYGYTF
.	TRBV6-1	TRBJ2-7	TGTGCCAGCACCAGGGCCGGTGAGCAGTACTTC	CASTRAGEQYF
.	TRBV10-1	TRBJ1-1	TGCGCCATCAAATTGGGACTCGCGGATGCTTTCTTT	CAIKLGLADAFF
.	TRBV23-1	TRBJ2-7	TGCGCCAGCAGTCGACCTGGAGGCAGCTCCTACGAGCAGTACTTC	CASSRPGGSSYEQYF
TRBD1	TRBV5-8	TRBJ1-2	TGTGCCAGCAGCTGGGGACAGGGGGGCTATGGCTACACCTTC	CASSWGQGGYGYTF